This T cell receptor (beta chain) came from a study of long-term antiretroviral therapy in people with HIV. General observations from the study: Transplant-donor-level diversity was not reached after ART, though diversity increased.

Details on this clone: Its antigen is not known.

With 7 bases removed from V and 2 bases from J, the gap between germline ends came to 21 bases. This CDR3 region has 16 residues. CDR1 is SGHAT and CDR2 is FQNNGV in the germline V gene. At the survey level, the v3.0 immunoSEQ assay was run. Some clones are missing from TCRdb's copy, which holds only in-frame ones; the method was immunoSEQ multiplex PCR. This sample has 35,000 to 45,000 clones, with roughly 88% found just once. The sequence was collected from a man aged 18 to 29 with HIV. This chain connects TRBV11-2 to TRBJ2-7; D uncertain. The sample here was unsorted PBMCs, taken 2.2 years after starting antiretroviral therapy. The CDR3 loop reads CASIESGFRFPYEQYF. The CDR3 bases are TGTGCCAGCATCGAGTCGGGCTTTCGTTTTCCCTACGAGCAGTACTTC.